A selection of T cell receptor beta chains follows, all from one sample in a study of T cell responses to AZD1222 COVID-19 vaccine. The data were produced by immunoSEQ multiplex PCR, yet TCRdb's version contains in-frame clones alone and is incomplete. The table has 100,000 to 150,000 clones, approximately 90% seen once. Here the sequenced sample was peripheral blood, taken on day 0 of MenACWY control vaccination. Source of these receptors: an adult in good health. The CDR3 runs from the conserved cysteine through the conserved F or W. The D gene is left open where the match is weak.

D gene: NA; V gene: TRBV2; J gene: TRBJ2-7; CDR3 protein: CASSEVYEQYF; CDR3 DNA: TGTGCCAGCAGTGAAGTATACGAGCAGTACTTC
D gene: TRBD1; V gene: TRBV18; J gene: TRBJ2-7; CDR3 protein: CASSPQDRAYEQYF; CDR3 DNA: TGTGCCAGCTCACCCCAGGACAGGGCCTACGAGCAGTACTTC
D gene: NA; V gene: TRBV13; J gene: TRBJ2-2; CDR3 protein: CASSLGPSGELFF; CDR3 DNA: TGTGCCAGCAGCTTAGGCCCCTCCGGGGAGCTGTTTTTT
D gene: NA; V gene: TRBV6-5; J gene: TRBJ1-5; CDR3 protein: CASRDIDQPQHF; CDR3 DNA: TGTGCCAGCAGGGATATCGATCAGCCCCAGCATTTT
D gene: TRBD2; V gene: TRBV10-2; J gene: TRBJ2-1; CDR3 protein: CASSVQRESNEQFF; CDR3 DNA: TGCGCCAGCAGTGTCCAGCGGGAATCAAATGAGCAGTTCTTC
D gene: NA; V gene: TRBV7-8; J gene: TRBJ2-5; CDR3 protein: CASSLNPQGMETQYF; CDR3 DNA: TGTGCCAGCAGCTTAAACCCACAGGGTATGGAGACCCAGTACTTC
D gene: NA; V gene: TRBV12-3/TRBV12-4; J gene: TRBJ2-7; CDR3 protein: CASSFSNSYEQYF; CDR3 DNA: TGTGCCAGCAGTTTCAGTAACTCCTACGAGCAGTACTTC
D gene: NA; V gene: TRBV6-5; J gene: TRBJ2-7; CDR3 protein: CASRGAGQYEQYF; CDR3 DNA: TGTGCCAGCAGGGGAGCGGGACAATACGAGCAGTACTTC
D gene: TRBD1; V gene: TRBV19; J gene: TRBJ2-7; CDR3 protein: CASRQTGYSYEQYF; CDR3 DNA: TGTGCCAGTAGACAGACAGGGTATTCCTACGAGCAGTACTTC
D gene: NA; V gene: TRBV5-1; J gene: TRBJ2-7; CDR3 protein: CASSLGVSGTYEQYF; CDR3 DNA: TGCGCCAGCAGCTTGGGAGTGTCTGGGACCTACGAGCAGTACTTC
D gene: TRBD2; V gene: TRBV7-2; J gene: TRBJ2-7; CDR3 protein: CASSPSSGQSSYEQYF; CDR3 DNA: TGTGCCAGCAGCCCTTCTAGCGGGCAAAGCTCCTACGAGCAGTACTTC
D gene: TRBD1; V gene: TRBV27; J gene: TRBJ2-7; CDR3 protein: CASRTGGVLYEQYF; CDR3 DNA: TGTGCCAGCAGAACAGGGGGCGTCCTTTACGAGCAGTACTTC
D gene: NA; V gene: TRBV6-6; J gene: TRBJ2-2; CDR3 protein: CASSSGGELVTGELFF; CDR3 DNA: TGTGCCAGCAGTTCTGGTGGGGAGCTGGTCACCGGGGAGCTGTTTTTT
D gene: NA; V gene: TRBV10-3; J gene: TRBJ2-1; CDR3 protein: CAISKDNEQFF; CDR3 DNA: TGTGCCATCAGTAAAGACAATGAGCAGTTCTTC
D gene: NA; V gene: TRBV7-9; J gene: TRBJ1-5; CDR3 protein: CASSFDPYQPQHF; CDR3 DNA: TGTGCCAGCAGCTTTGACCCCTATCAGCCCCAGCATTTT
D gene: NA; V gene: TRBV6-4; J gene: TRBJ1-3; CDR3 protein: CARKPLVSSGNTIYF; CDR3 DNA: TGTGCCAGGAAACCACTGGTAAGCTCTGGAAACACCATATATTTT
D gene: NA; V gene: TRBV27; J gene: TRBJ1-2; CDR3 protein: CASTTMTDRYTF; CDR3 DNA: TGTGCCAGCACTACCATGACAGATCGCTACACCTTC
D gene: NA; V gene: TRBV5-4; J gene: TRBJ1-1; CDR3 protein: CASSQSTGTLVDTEAFF; CDR3 DNA: TGTGCCAGCAGCCAGTCCACAGGGACTCTGGTGGACACTGAAGCTTTCTTT
D gene: NA; V gene: TRBV27; J gene: TRBJ1-2; CDR3 protein: CASSLSGPHGYTF; CDR3 DNA: TGTGCCAGCAGTTTGTCCGGGCCCCATGGCTACACCTTC
D gene: TRBD1; V gene: TRBV6-5; J gene: TRBJ1-2; CDR3 protein: CASSSSGQGSYGYTF; CDR3 DNA: TGTGCCAGCAGTTCGTCGGGACAGGGGAGCTATGGCTACACCTTC
D gene: NA; V gene: TRBV9; J gene: TRBJ2-7; CDR3 protein: CASSAPGVSYEQYF; CDR3 DNA: TGTGCCAGCAGCGCCCCGGGAGTATCCTACGAGCAGTACTTC
D gene: NA; V gene: TRBV29-1; J gene: TRBJ2-3; CDR3 protein: CSGGTDTQYF; CDR3 DNA: TGCAGCGGAGGCACAGATACGCAGTATTTT
D gene: TRBD1; V gene: TRBV7-2; J gene: TRBJ1-5; CDR3 protein: CASSPDRGAQPQHF; CDR3 DNA: TGTGCCAGCAGCCCAGACAGGGGTGCCCAGCCCCAGCATTTT
D gene: TRBD2; V gene: TRBV7-2; J gene: TRBJ2-7; CDR3 protein: CASSLVAASGEYYEQYF; CDR3 DNA: TGTGCCAGCAGCTTAGTTGCCGCTAGCGGGGAATATTACGAGCAGTACTTC